These 8 T cell receptor beta chains share one sample of origin, sequenced in a study of cytomegalovirus exposure and HLA in healthy donors. Sequencing was performed with immunoSEQ multiplex PCR; in TCRdb, only in-frame clones are kept and a portion is missing. The repertoire holds fewer than 150,000 clones, with 88% as singletons. The sample comprised PBMCs. The receptors originated from a man under 40 in good health and CMV-seronegative.

The chain recombines TRBV27 with TRBJ2-7; 7 nucleotides match TRBD1. Germline V gene data show CDR1 as MNHEY and CDR2 as SMNVEV (reference sequence). CDR3 length: 12 residues. Trimming took 6 bases from V and 2 from J; bases not matched to a gene: 1. This CDR3 reads CASRTGPYEQYF. The CDR3 DNA sequence: TGTGCCAGCAGGACAGGGCCCTACGAGCAGTACTTC.

This clone was counted once. The chain combines TRBV29-1 with TRBJ2-7; 7 nucleotides align to TRBD1. J lost 7 bases, V lost 5 bases, and 8 bases had no gene match. Germline V gives CDR1 SQVTM, CDR2 ANQGSEA. The CDR3 is 12 residues long. The CDR3 DNA follows: TGCAGCGTTCGCCAGGGGGTTCAGGAGCAGTACTTC. This codes for CSVRQGVQEQYF.

The chain employs TRBV29-1 and TRBJ1-3; D is uncertain. V lost 1 base, J lost 0 bases, and 7 bases lay in between. CDR1 is SQVTM, CDR2 ANQGSEA, per germline. The CDR3 sequence is 14 residues long. The CDR3: CSVEGTSSGNTIYF. The CDR3 coding sequence is TGCAGCGTTGAAGGAACGAGCTCTGGAAACACCATATATTTT.

The chain combines TRBV9 with TRBJ2-6; D gene unclear. V lost 1 base and J lost 2, with 4 bases in between. Germline CDR1 reads SGDLS; CDR2 reads YYNGEE. The CDR3 length is 14 residues. The CDR3, as DNA: TGTGCCAGCAGCGTATATCCTGGGGCCAACGTCCTGACTTTC. This codes for CASSVYPGANVLTF.

V and J are TRBV27 and TRBJ2-7; D is perhaps TRBD2 (5 bases). Trimming stripped 5 bases from V and 3 bases from J, with 14 bases between. This CDR3 comprises 14 residues. From germline, CDR1 is MNHEY and CDR2 SMNVEV (reference sequence). The CDR3 DNA follows: TGTGCCAGCAGTCCCGCCAGGACTGACTACGAGCAGTACTTC. Translation gives CASSPARTDYEQYF.

The V gene is TRBV6-5, the J gene TRBJ2-7, with 7 bases that match TRBD1. V lost 0 bases, J lost 5 bases, and 7 bases stayed unmatched. The CDR3 extends over 15 amino acids. Germline V gene data show CDR1 as MNHEY and CDR2 as SVGAGI. The CDR3 bases are TGTGCCAGCAGTTACTCGACAGGGTCCCTCCACGAGCAGTACTTC. Protein: CASSYSTGSLHEQYF.

The chain links TRBV5-1 to TRBJ1-1; the D gene is possibly TRBD1 (5 bases). CDR3 length: 17 amino acids. CDR1 and CDR2 (germline): SGHRS, YFSETQ. Between the trimmed V and J ends, which lost 0 bases and 1 base, there was a span of 16 bases. CDR3 in amino acids: CASSLARAAGANTEAFF. The CDR3 region has the DNA TGCGCCAGCAGCTTGGCCAGGGCGGCAGGAGCGAACACTGAAGCTTTCTTT.

The count of this clone is one. This chain connects TRBV10-2 to TRBJ2-3; 8 bases fit TRBD2. The ends lost 6 bases at V and 6 bases at J; junction bases unmatched: 5. Germline V lookup: CDR1 WSHSY, CDR2 SAAADI. The CDR3 is 13 amino acids. The CDR3 sequence is CASSGRARDTQYF. The CDR3 nucleotides are TGCGCCAGCAGCGGGAGGGCTCGGGATACGCAGTATTTT.